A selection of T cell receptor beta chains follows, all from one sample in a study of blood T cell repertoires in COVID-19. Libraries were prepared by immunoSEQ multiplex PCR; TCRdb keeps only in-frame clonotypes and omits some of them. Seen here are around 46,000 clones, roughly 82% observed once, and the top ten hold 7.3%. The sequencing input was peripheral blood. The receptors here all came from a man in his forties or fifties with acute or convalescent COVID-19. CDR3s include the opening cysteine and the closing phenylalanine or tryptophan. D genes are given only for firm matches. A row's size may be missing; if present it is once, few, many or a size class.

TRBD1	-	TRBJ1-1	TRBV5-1	TGCGCCAGCAGCTCCGGGACAGGTAAAGCTTTCTTT	CASSSGTGKAFF
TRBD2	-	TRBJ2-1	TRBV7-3	TGTGCCAGCAGCTTGGCCCCCCTGGGTAGCGGGGGCTACAATGAGCAGTTCTTC	CASSLAPLGSGGYNEQFF
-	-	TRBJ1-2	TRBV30	TGTGCCTGGACAATAGCGGGGTATGGCTACACCTTC	CAWTIAGYGYTF
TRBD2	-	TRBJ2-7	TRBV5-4	TGTGCCAGCAGCCTTGGACTAGCGGACTACGAGCAGTACTTC	CASSLGLADYEQYF
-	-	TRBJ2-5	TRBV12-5	TGTGCTAGTGGTCCCGGGGACATCCAAGAGACCCAGTACTTC	CASGPGDIQETQYF
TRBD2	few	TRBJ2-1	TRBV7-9	TGTGCCAGCCGGGGACTAGCGGACAATGAGCAGTTCTTC	CASRGLADNEQFF
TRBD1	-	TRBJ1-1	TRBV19	TGTGCCAGTAGTCCCGGGTTAGGACAGGGCATTACTGAAGCTTTCTTT	CASSPGLGQGITEAFF
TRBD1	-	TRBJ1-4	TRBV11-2	TGTGCCAGCACCAGGGGGTCAGCTAATGAAAAACTGTTTTTT	CASTRGSANEKLFF
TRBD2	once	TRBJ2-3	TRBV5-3	TGTGCCAGAAGCCCAATTCCGGGACTAGCAGTCACAGATACGCAGTATTTT	CARSPIPGLAVTDTQYF
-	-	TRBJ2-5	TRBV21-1	TGTGCCAGCAGCAAAGAAGAAGGGGACATAGAGACCCAGTACTTC	CASSKEEGDIETQYF
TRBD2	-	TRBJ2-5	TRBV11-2	TGTGCCAGCAGCTTGGCTAGCGGGGCCCCCGAGCAGACCCAGTACTTC	CASSLASGAPEQTQYF
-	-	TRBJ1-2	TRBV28	TGTGCCAGCAGTTTAATACGGACAGCAAACTATGGCTACACCTTC	CASSLIRTANYGYTF
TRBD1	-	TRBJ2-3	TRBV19	TGTGCCAGTAGTATAGATTGGACAGGTCGCTCAGATACGCAGTATTTT	CASSIDWTGRSDTQYF
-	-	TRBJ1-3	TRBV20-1	TGCAGTGCTAGTGGCAGGGGTTCTGGAAACACCATATATTTT	CSASGRGSGNTIYF
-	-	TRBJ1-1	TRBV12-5	TGTGCTAGTGGTGGACAGTTGAACACTGAAGCTTTCTTT	CASGGQLNTEAFF
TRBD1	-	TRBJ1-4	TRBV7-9	TGTGCCAGCAGCTACGCCATAGGGACAGGGAATGAAAAACTGTTTTTT	CASSYAIGTGNEKLFF
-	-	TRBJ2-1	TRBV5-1	TGCGCCAGCAGCTTGGCCACACTATACTACAATGAGCAGTTCTTC	CASSLATLYYNEQFF
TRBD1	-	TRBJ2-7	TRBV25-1	TGTGCCAGCAGTGACCGACAGGGTAGGTACGAGCAGTACTTC	CASSDRQGRYEQYF
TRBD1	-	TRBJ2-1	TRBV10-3	TGTGCCATCAGTGAGCCCGGACAGGGCACCTACAATGAGCAGTTCTTC	CAISEPGQGTYNEQFF
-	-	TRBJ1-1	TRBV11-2	TGTGCCAGCAGCCTCGCGCGCGCCATGAACACTGAAGCTTTCTTT	CASSLARAMNTEAFF
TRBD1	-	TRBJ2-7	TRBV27	TGTGCCAGCAGTCTCCTACAGGGGTTGGGGCCCTACGAGCAGTACTTC	CASSLLQGLGPYEQYF
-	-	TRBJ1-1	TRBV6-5	TGTGCCAGCAGTTACTCCGGTAACCGGGGTTCGGCTGAAGCTTTCTTT	CASSYSGNRGSAEAFF
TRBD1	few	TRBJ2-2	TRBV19	TGTGCCAGTAGGCCCAGGAGGACAGGTGACACCGGGGAGCTGTTTTTT	CASRPRRTGDTGELFF
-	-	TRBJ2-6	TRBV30	TGTGCATCGGGGAGGTTCGGGGCCAACGTCCTGACTTTC	CASGRFGANVLTF
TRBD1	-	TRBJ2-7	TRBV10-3	TGTGCCACGGTTACCGGGACAGGGTTCTACGAGCAGTACTTC	CATVTGTGFYEQYF
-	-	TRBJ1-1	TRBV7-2	TGTGCCAGCAGCTTAGGGGTTGTGGGAGGCACGAACACTGAAGCTTTCTTT	CASSLGVVGGTNTEAFF
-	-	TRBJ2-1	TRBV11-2	TGTGCCAGCAGCTTAGGGCGGCACAATGAGCAGTTCTTC	CASSLGRHNEQFF
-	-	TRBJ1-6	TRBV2	TGTGCCAGCAGTGTAAACCCCTTGAGCTCCTATAATTCACCCCTCCACTTT	CASSVNPLSSYNSPLHF
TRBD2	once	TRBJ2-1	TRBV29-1	TGCAGCGTTGAGGGGGGGAAACACTCCTACAATGAGCAGTTCTTC	CSVEGGKHSYNEQFF
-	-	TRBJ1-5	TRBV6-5	TGTGCCAGCAGAGGGGCGGGGGGGGGCAATCAGCCCCAGCATTTT	CASRGAGGGNQPQHF
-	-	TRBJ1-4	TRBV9	TGTGCCAGCAGCGTAGCGGGGGGGAATGAAAAACTGTTTTTT	CASSVAGGNEKLFF
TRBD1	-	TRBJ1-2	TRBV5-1	TGCGCCAGCAGTCGGCCGAGACAGGGAACTAACTATGGCTACACCTTC	CASSRPRQGTNYGYTF
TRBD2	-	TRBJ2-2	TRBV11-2	TGTGCCAGCAGCTTAGTGGTTAGCGGGGGGGACACCGGGGAGCTGTTTTTT	CASSLVVSGGDTGELFF
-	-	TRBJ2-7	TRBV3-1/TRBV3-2	TGTGCCAGCAGAGGGGGGGGCTCCCAGGGGGAGCAGTACTTC	CASRGGGSQGEQYF
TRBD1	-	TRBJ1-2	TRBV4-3	TGCGCCAGCAGCCAAGAGGGACAGGGTCTACAAGGCTACACCTTC	CASSQEGQGLQGYTF
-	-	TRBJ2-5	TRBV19	TGTGCCAGTAGTATGTTAGCGAGAGAGACCCAGTACTTC	CASSMLARETQYF
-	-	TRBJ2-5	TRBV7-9	TGTGCCAGCAGCTTAGTGGGCAGGGAAATACGAGAGACCCAGTACTTC	CASSLVGREIRETQYF
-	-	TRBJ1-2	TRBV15	TGTGCCACCAGCAGACAGGGTATCGGGGGCTACACCTTC	CATSRQGIGGYTF
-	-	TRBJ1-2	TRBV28	TGTGCCAGCAGCACTAACTATGGCTACACCTTC	CASSTNYGYTF
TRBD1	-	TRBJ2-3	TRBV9	TGTGCCAGCAGCACACGACAGGGGCTAGACACAGATACGCAGTATTTT	CASSTRQGLDTDTQYF
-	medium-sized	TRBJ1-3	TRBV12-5	TGTGCTAGTGGTTTGGTACTGTACCGCTCCTCTGGAAACACCATATATTTT	CASGLVLYRSSGNTIYF
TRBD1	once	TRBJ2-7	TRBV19	TGTGCCAGTAGTAGGAGCAGGGGGCTTCTCCAGAGCTCCTACGAGCAGTACTTC	CASSRSRGLLQSSYEQYF
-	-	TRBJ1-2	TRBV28	TGTGCCAGCAGTCGGTTAGGGGTGGGGGCCTATGGCTACACCTTC	CASSRLGVGAYGYTF
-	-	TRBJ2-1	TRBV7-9	TGTGCCAGCAGCTTAGTGGGGGGTGAGGATGAGCAGTTCTTC	CASSLVGGEDEQFF